The 22 T cell receptor beta chains below all came from one sample that was sequenced in a study of blood T cell repertoires in COVID-19. Here immunoSEQ multiplex PCR was the method, and the copy in TCRdb shows in-frame clones only, minus some. This sample yields approximately 170,000 clones, of which approximately 85% are seen a single time; around 1.2% belongs to the top ten. What was sequenced was peripheral blood. The receptors were gathered from a man in his 60s who had recovered from COVID-19.

The rearrangement uses TRBV25-1 and TRBJ1-1; D gene uncertain. The ends were cut back, 4 bases at V and 3 bases at J, with 3 bases in the middle. Per the germline V gene, CDR1 is MGHDK and CDR2 is SYGVNS. This CDR3 comprises 11 residues. CDR3 sequence (DNA): TGTGCCAGCAGTGCATACACTGAAGCTTTCTTT. As protein: CASSAYTEAFF.

The rearrangement joins TRBV5-5 to TRBJ2-7; 9 bases are shared with TRBD2. V lost 5 bases, J lost 4 bases, and 7 bases stayed unmatched. The CDR3 is made up of 14 amino acids. Germline V lookup: CDR1 SGHKS, CDR2 YYEKEE (reference sequence). In nucleotides, the CDR3 is TGTGCCAGCAGTGCGGCGGGGGGGTTTTACGAGCAGTACTTC. It encodes CASSAAGGFYEQYF.

The chain employs TRBV5-4 and TRBJ2-7; a weak D match, TRBD2 (5 bases). V was trimmed by 4 bases and J by 5 bases, leaving 16 bases between them. The germline gives CDR1 SGHNT, CDR2 YYREEE (reference sequence). This CDR3 comprises 14 residues. Here the CDR3 DNA reads TGTGCCAGCAGCGTAGCCGGGGTCGAAAACGAGCAGTACTTC. This encodes CASSVAGVENEQYF.

The J gene is TRBJ1-3, the V gene TRBV5-5, with D perhaps matching TRBD1 (6 bases). Germline V gene data show CDR1 as SGHKS and CDR2 as YYEKEE (reference sequence). V lost 3 bases and J 2 bases, leaving 6 bases between the germline ends. The CDR3 loop spans 13 amino acids. The CDR3 DNA sequence: TGTGCCAGCAGCTCAGGGGCTGGAAACACCATATATTTT. Protein sequence: CASSSGAGNTIYF.

The chain joins TRBV19 to TRBJ1-1; possibly TRBD1 for D (6 bases). CDR1 is LNHDA, CDR2 SQIVND, per germline (reference sequence). Trimming removed 4 bases from V and 4 bases from J, with 16 bases in between. This CDR3 contains 15 residues. DNA of the CDR3: TGTGCCAGTAGTAAGGGTAACAGGGCGGGCACTGAAGCTTTCTTT. Its translation: CASSKGNRAGTEAFF.

J is TRBJ1-2 and V is TRBV3-1 (or the pseudogene TRBV3-2); 9 positions agree with TRBD1. The germline V gene encodes CDR1 LGHDT and CDR2 YNNKEL (reference sequence). V was clipped by 2 bases and J by 8 bases; unmatched bases: 9. The CDR3 is 15 amino acids. This CDR3 is CASSQIPGQGGGYTF. In nucleotides, the CDR3 is TGTGCCAGCAGCCAAATTCCGGGACAGGGTGGCGGCTACACCTTC.

J is TRBJ1-1 and V is TRBV5-4; D call uncertain. V was trimmed by 3 bases and J by 2 bases, leaving 8 bases between them. Germline CDR1 is SGHNT and CDR2 is YYREEE (reference sequence). This CDR3 is built from 13 residues. The CDR3 loop is CASSSQVNTEAFF. The CDR3 region has the DNA TGTGCCAGCAGCTCCCAGGTAAACACTGAAGCTTTCTTT. Filled out from reference TRBV5-4 and TRBJ1-1, the complete variable domain reads ETGVTQSPTHLIKTRGQQVTLRCSSQSGHNTVSWYQQALGQGPQFIFQYYREEENGRGNFPPRFSGLQFPNYSSELNVNALELDDSALYLCASSSQVNTEAFFGQGTRLTVV.

The chain combines TRBV11-2 with TRBJ2-5, with 7 bases aligning to TRBD1. Germline assignment: CDR1 SGHAT and CDR2 FQNNGV. The CDR3 has 15 residues. V lost 1 base and J lost 0; bases outside the gene matches: 2. The CDR3 sequence: CASSLGDRDQETQYF. CDR3 coding DNA: TGTGCCAGCAGCTTAGGAGACAGGGACCAAGAGACCCAGTACTTC.

This clone showed up just a few times. This chain joins TRBV7-2 and TRBJ2-7; D is possibly TRBD2 (6 bases). Trimming took 2 bases from V and 2 from J, leaving 13 bases between them. CDR1 is SGHTA and CDR2 is FQGNSA in the germline V gene. The CDR3 has 15 residues. DNA for the CDR3: TGTGCCAGCAGCTTATCCCTAGCGACTGCCTACGAGCAGTACTTC. Amino acid sequence: CASSLSLATAYEQYF. The full variable domain, with the rest looked up from reference TRBV7-2 and TRBJ2-7, is GAGVSQSPSNKVTEKGKDVELRCDPISGHTALYWYRQSLGQGLEFLIYFQGNSAPDKSGLPSDRFSAERTGGSVSTLTIQRTQQEDSAVYLCASSLSLATAYEQYFGPGTRLTVT.

This chain links TRBV10-3 with TRBJ1-2; D call uncertain. Germline V gene lookup returns CDR1 ENHRY and CDR2 SYGVKD. The CDR3 totals 13 residues. Trimming removed 2 bases from V and 2 bases from J, with 6 bases in between. CDR3 sequence (DNA): TGTGCCATCAGTGAGGGCCAAAACTATGGCTACACCTTC. This encodes CAISEGQNYGYTF.

The V call is TRBV7-3, the J call TRBJ2-5, with D possibly being TRBD2 (7 bases). Germline-derived CDR1 and CDR2 are SGHTA and FQGTGA. V lost 8 bases to trimming and J lost 3 bases, with 16 bases between them. CDR3 length: 14 amino acids. CDR3 residues: CASSYGGREETQYF. Written as DNA, the CDR3 is TGTGCCAGCTCATACGGGGGGCGCGAAGAGACCCAGTACTTC.

CDR3 bases: TGTGCCAGCAGCTTTTACAGGGGCAATGAAGCTTTCTTT. Translating it yields CASSFYRGNEAFF. The chain links TRBV11-2 to TRBJ1-1; 7 bases match TRBD1. Germline lookup yields CDR1 SGHAT and CDR2 FQNNGV. V shed 3 bases, J shed 7 bases, and the junction held 5 bases outside the gene matches. The CDR3 consists of 13 residues. Combining the CDR3 with reference TRBV11-2 and TRBJ1-1 gives the whole variable domain EAGVAQSPRYKIIEKRQSVAFWCNPISGHATLYWYQQILGQGPKLLIQFQNNGVVDDSQLPKDRFSAERLKGVDSTLKIQPAKLEDSAVYLCASSFYRGNEAFFGQGTRLTVV.

This clone was found a few times. V gene TRBV7-2 combines with J gene TRBJ2-3; 7 positions agree with TRBD2. The CDR3 covers 13 residues. Germline V gene sequence: CDR1 SGHTA, CDR2 FQGNSA. Trimming removed 3 bases from V and 4 bases from J; junction bases left unmatched: 1. As DNA, the CDR3 is TGTGCCAGCAGCTTTGGGGGGGCAGATACGCAGTATTTT. Translation: CASSFGGADTQYF.

The chain uses TRBV4-3 and TRBJ2-3, with a possible D match to TRBD2 (7 bases). The CDR3 length is 15 residues. Germline-derived CDR1 and CDR2 are LGHNA and YSLEER. Between the trimmed V and J ends, which lost 0 bases and 2 bases, there was a span of 9 bases. The CDR3 reads CASSQEGGATDTQYF. The CDR3 coding sequence is TGCGCCAGCAGCCAAGAAGGGGGGGCCACAGATACGCAGTATTTT.

DNA of the CDR3: TGTGCCAGCAGCAAGCAGGGAACCCACGAGCAGTACTTC. Its protein is CASSKQGTHEQYF. The chain uses TRBV6-5 and TRBJ2-7; a possible D gene is TRBD1 (5 bases). Germline V lookup: CDR1 MNHEY, CDR2 SVGAGI. The V end was cut by 6 bases, the J end by 5 bases, with 14 bases between. The CDR3 sequence is 13 residues long.

The chain combines TRBV7-9 with TRBJ1-1; D gene ambiguous. Germline lookup yields CDR1 SEHNR and CDR2 FQNEAQ (reference sequence). The CDR3 is made up of 14 amino acids. The V end was cut by 5 bases, the J end by 2 bases, with 12 bases between. The DNA for the CDR3 is TGTGCCAGCAGCCCCTTGGCACAAAACACTGAAGCTTTCTTT. Amino acid sequence: CASSPLAQNTEAFF.

The chain uses TRBV6-6 and TRBJ1-2; the D gene is possibly TRBD1 (5 bases). Germline assignment: CDR1 MNHNY and CDR2 SVGAGI (reference sequence). Trimming took 8 bases from V and 1 from J, leaving 20 bases between them. The CDR3 is 16 residues long. The CDR3 DNA reads TGTGCCAGCCGCCTTGGGGGGTCCTCCTTTAACTATGGCTACACCTTC. Protein: CASRLGGSSFNYGYTF.

The rearrangement uses TRBV5-4 and TRBJ1-2, with TRBD1 matching over 10 bases. V lost 4 bases to trimming and J lost 4 bases; unmatched junction nucleotides: 4. Germline V CDR1 and CDR2: SGHNT, YYREEE (reference sequence). The CDR3 contains 14 residues. The CDR3 protein is CASSHRDRGYGYTF. DNA for the CDR3: TGTGCCAGCAGCCACCGGGACAGGGGCTATGGCTACACCTTC.

This clone was recorded once. V is TRBV5-1 and J is TRBJ2-5; 8 nucleotides align to TRBD2. V lost 6 bases, J lost 2 bases, and 12 bases stayed unmatched. The CDR3 loop spans 16 amino acids. Germline V gene lookup returns CDR1 SGHRS and CDR2 YFSETQ. The CDR3 DNA follows: TGCGCCAGCACCACTTTACGGGGGGGTCAACAAGAGACCCAGTACTTC. Its protein is CASTTLRGGQQETQYF. The entire variable domain, with the rest obtained from reference TRBV5-1 and TRBJ2-5, is as follows: KAGVTQTPRYLIKTRGQQVTLSCSPISGHRSVSWYQQTPGQGLQFLFEYFSETQRNKGNFPGRFSGRQFSNSRSEMNVSTLELGDSALYLCASTTLRGGQQETQYFGPGTRLLVL.

The chain uses TRBV7-2 and TRBJ1-5; tentative D call: TRBD1 (5 bases). Germline CDR1 is SGHTA and CDR2 is FQGNSA. Trimming took off 4 bases at V and 3 bases at J, with 10 bases between the two ends. CDR3 length: 14 amino acids. The CDR3 here is CASSSRGYNQPQHF. In DNA form, the CDR3 reads TGTGCCAGCAGCTCGCGGGGCTACAATCAGCCCCAGCATTTT.

The J gene is TRBJ1-5, the V gene TRBV3-1 (or the pseudogene TRBV3-2), with TRBD1 matching 9 bases. This CDR3 has 16 residues. V lost 2 bases and J lost 4; bases outside the gene matches: 6. Germline CDR1 and CDR2: LGHDT and YNNKEL (reference sequence). This chain's CDR3 is CASSQTGGLRNQPQHF. The DNA of the CDR3 is TGTGCCAGCAGCCAAACAGGGGGCCTTCGGAATCAGCCCCAGCATTTT.

The chain recombines TRBV5-1 with TRBJ2-2; 9 bases line up with TRBD2. CDR3 length: 16 amino acids. The germline CDR1 and CDR2 sequences are SGHRS and YFSETQ. The J segment lost 4 bases and the V segment lost 4 bases, leaving 8 bases of the junction unmatched. CDR3 sequence: CASSGGGARSTGELFF. CDR3 in DNA: TGCGCCAGCAGCGGCGGGGGGGCTCGGTCCACCGGGGAGCTGTTTTTT.